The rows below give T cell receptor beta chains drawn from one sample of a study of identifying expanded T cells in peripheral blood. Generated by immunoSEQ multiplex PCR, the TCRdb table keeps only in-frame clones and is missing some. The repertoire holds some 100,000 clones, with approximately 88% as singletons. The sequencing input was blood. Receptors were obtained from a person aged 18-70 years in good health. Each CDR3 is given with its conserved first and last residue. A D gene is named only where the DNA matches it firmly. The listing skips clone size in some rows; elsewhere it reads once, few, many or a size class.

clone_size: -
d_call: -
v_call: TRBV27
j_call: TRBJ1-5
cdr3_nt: TGTGCCAGCAGTTTGGGAGGGGACAATCAGCCCCAGCATTTT
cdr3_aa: CASSLGGDNQPQHF

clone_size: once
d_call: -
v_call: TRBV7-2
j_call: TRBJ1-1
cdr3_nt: TGTGCCAGCAGCTTAGCCGGTGAACCCACTGAAGCTTTCTTT
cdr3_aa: CASSLAGEPTEAFF

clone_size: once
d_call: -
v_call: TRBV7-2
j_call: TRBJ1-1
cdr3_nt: TGTGCCAGCAGCCAAATACAGGGTGGCACGAACACTGAAGCTTTCTTT
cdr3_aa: CASSQIQGGTNTEAFF

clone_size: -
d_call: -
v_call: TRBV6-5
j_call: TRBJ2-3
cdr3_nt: TGTGCCAGCAGTATTGTTGGCACAGATACGCAGTATTTT
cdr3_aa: CASSIVGTDTQYF

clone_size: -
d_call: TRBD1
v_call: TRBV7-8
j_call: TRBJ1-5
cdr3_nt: TGTGCCAGCAGCTTAGCGGGACAGGGCCCCAATCAGCCCCAGCATTTT
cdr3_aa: CASSLAGQGPNQPQHF

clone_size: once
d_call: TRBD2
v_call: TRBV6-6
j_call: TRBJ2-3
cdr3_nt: TGTGCCAGCAGTTACAACCCTAGCGGGGGGAATACGCAGTATTTT
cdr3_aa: CASSYNPSGGNTQYF

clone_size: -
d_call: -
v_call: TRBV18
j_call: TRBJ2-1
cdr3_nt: TGTGCCAGCTCCCTGGACTCCAGGGAGCAGTTCTTC
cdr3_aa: CASSLDSREQFF

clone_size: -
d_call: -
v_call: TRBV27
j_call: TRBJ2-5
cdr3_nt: TGTGCCAGCAGTTCTCACCCCAGTGGAGAGACCCAGTACTTC
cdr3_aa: CASSSHPSGETQYF

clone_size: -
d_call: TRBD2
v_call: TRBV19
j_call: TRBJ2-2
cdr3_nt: TGTGCCAGTAGTATCACGGGACTAGCGGGAGGGCGCACCGGGGAGCTGTTTTTT
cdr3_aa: CASSITGLAGGRTGELFF

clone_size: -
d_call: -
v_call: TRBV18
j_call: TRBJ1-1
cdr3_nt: TGTGCCAGCTCACCTTTGAAGTATGCGGGGACTGAAGCTTTCTTT
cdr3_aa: CASSPLKYAGTEAFF

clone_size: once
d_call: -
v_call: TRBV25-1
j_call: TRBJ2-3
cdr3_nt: TGTGCCAGCACCCCCCCGGGGGGCCCGTTGCCAGATACGCAGTATTTT
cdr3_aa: CASTPPGGPLPDTQYF

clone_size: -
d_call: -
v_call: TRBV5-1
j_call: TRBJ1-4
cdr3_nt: TGCGCCAGCAGCAGTCAGACAGATGAAAAACTGTTTTTT
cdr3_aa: CASSSQTDEKLFF

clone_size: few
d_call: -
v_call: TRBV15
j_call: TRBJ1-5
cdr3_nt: TGTGCCACCAGCCCTACCACGGGGACCTCCCGGCCCCAGCATTTT
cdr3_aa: CATSPTTGTSRPQHF

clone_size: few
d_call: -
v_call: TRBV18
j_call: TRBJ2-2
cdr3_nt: TGTGCCAGCTCACCCAATCAGGCCAGTAACACCGGGGAGCTGTTTTTT
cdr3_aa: CASSPNQASNTGELFF

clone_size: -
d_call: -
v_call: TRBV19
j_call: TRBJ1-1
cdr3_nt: TGTGCCAGTAGTATGATAGGGGCCATGAACACTGAAGCTTTCTTT
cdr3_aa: CASSMIGAMNTEAFF

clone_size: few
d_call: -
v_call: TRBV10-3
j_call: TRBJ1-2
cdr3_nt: TGTGCCATCAGTGAAGGTCGTGGCGGGTATGGCTACACCTTC
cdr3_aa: CAISEGRGGYGYTF

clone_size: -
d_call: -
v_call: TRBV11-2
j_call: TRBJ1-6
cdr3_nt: TGTGCCAGCAGCCCCGGGACGGGTGATAATTCACCCCTCCACTTT
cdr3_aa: CASSPGTGDNSPLHF

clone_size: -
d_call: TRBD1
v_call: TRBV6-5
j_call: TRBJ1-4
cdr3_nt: TGTGCCAGCAGTTACTCTCCAGGGGGTAGAGAAAAACTGTTTTTT
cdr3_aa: CASSYSPGGREKLFF

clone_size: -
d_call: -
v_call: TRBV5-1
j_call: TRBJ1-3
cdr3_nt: TGCGCCAGCAGCCCAGATGACACTGCGGCCTCTGGAAACACCATATATTTT
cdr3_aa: CASSPDDTAASGNTIYF

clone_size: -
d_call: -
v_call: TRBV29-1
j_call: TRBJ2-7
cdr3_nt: TGCAGCGTTGAAAACTGGAACGAGCAGTACTTC
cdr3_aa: CSVENWNEQYF

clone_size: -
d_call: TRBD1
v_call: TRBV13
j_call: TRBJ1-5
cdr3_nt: TGTGCCAGCAGTGGGACAGGCAGCGGCAATCAGCCCCAGCATTTT
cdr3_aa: CASSGTGSGNQPQHF

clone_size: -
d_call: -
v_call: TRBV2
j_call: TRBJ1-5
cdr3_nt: TGTGCCAGCAGTGAGGGGTGGCTAAGCAATCAGCCCCAGCATTTT
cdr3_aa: CASSEGWLSNQPQHF

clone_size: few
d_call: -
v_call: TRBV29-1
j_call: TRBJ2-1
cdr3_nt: TGCAGCGGAAAACCCCCAGGCTCCTACAATGAGCAGTTCTTC
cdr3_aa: CSGKPPGSYNEQFF

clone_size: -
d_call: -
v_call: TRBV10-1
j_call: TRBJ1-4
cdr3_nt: TGCGCCAGCAGTGTCGACACAAATGAAAAACTGTTTTTT
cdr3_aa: CASSVDTNEKLFF

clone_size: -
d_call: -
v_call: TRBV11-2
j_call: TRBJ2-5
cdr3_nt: TGTGCCAGCAGCCCCGGCCCTAGGGAAACGGCCCAGTACTTC
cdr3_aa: CASSPGPRETAQYF

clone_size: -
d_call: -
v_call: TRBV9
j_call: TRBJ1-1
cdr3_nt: TGTGCCAGCAGCGTGTCGGTGAGTAACACTGAAGCTTTCTTT
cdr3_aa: CASSVSVSNTEAFF

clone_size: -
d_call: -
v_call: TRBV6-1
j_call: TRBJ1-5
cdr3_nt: TGTGCCACCCGGGGGTCCAATCAGCCCCAGCATTTT
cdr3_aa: CATRGSNQPQHF

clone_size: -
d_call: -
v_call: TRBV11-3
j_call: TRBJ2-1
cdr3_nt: TGTGCCAGCACCCACCTTGACTACATCGACAATGAGCAGTTCTTC
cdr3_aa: CASTHLDYIDNEQFF

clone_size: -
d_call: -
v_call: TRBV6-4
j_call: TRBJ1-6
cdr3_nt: TGTGCCAGCAGTGACTCGAGCTCCTATAATTCACCCCTCCACTTT
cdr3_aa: CASSDSSSYNSPLHF

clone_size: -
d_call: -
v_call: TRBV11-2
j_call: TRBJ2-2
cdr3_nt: TGTGCCAGCAGCCCCCCCTGGGGGGCAGGTACCGGGGAGCTGTTTTTT
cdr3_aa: CASSPPWGAGTGELFF

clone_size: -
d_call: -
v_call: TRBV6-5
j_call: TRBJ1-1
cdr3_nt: TGTGCCAGCAGTTACTCTCCGGGGGGCGGAACTGAAGCTTTCTTT
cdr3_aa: CASSYSPGGGTEAFF

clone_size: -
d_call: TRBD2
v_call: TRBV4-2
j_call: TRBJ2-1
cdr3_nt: TGTGCCAGCAGCCCAGCTAGCGGGTTCTACAATGAGCAGTTCTTC
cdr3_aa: CASSPASGFYNEQFF

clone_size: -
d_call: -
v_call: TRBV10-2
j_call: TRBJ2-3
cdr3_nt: TGCGCCAGCACCCCTAGCACAGATACGCAGTATTTT
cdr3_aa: CASTPSTDTQYF

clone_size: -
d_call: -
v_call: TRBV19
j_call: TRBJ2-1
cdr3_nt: TGTGCCAGTAGTATTCCGGGACCGGGGGGCGATGAGCAGTTCTTC
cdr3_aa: CASSIPGPGGDEQFF

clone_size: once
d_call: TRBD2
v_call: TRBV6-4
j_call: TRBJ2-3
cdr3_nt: TGTGCCAGCAGAGCGGGGATTAGCACAGATACGCAGTATTTT
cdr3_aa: CASRAGISTDTQYF

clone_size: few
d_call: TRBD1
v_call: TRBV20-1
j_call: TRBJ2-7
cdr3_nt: TGCAGTGCTTCCGACAGGGTCGAGCAGTACTTC
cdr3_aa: CSASDRVEQYF

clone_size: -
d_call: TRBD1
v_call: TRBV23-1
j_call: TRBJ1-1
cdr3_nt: TGCGCCAGCAGTCATCAAAGATTCGACAGGGAGAACACTGAAGCTTTCTTT
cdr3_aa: CASSHQRFDRENTEAFF

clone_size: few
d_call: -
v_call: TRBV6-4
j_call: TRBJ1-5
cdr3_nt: TGTGCCAGCAGTGAAGGAGGGGATCAGCCCCAGCATTTT
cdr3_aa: CASSEGGDQPQHF

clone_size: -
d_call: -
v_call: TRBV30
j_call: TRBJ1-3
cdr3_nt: TGTGCCTGGAGTGGCTCTGGAAACACCATATATTTT
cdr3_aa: CAWSGSGNTIYF

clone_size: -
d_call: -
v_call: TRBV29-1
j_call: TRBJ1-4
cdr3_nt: TGCAGCGTTGTTCTGGGGGCCACTAATGAAAAACTGTTTTTT
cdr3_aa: CSVVLGATNEKLFF

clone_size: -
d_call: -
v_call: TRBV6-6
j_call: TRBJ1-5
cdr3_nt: TGTGCCAGCAGTTACTTAGGGGGTAATCAGCCCCAGCATTTT
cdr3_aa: CASSYLGGNQPQHF

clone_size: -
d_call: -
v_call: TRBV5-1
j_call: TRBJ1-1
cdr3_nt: TGCGCCAGCAGCTTGGCCGGGGTAGGTGGGTACACTGAAGCTTTCTTT
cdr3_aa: CASSLAGVGGYTEAFF

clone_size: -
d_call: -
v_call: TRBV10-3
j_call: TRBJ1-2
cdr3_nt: TGTGCCATCAGTGAGTTAGCGGGCTATGGCTACACCTTC
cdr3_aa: CAISELAGYGYTF

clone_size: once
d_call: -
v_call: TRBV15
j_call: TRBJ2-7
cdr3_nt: TGTGCCACCAGCAGAGAAGTAGGTGTGAAATCCTACGAGCAGTACTTC
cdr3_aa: CATSREVGVKSYEQYF

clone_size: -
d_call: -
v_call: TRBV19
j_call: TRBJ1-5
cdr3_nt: TGTGCCAGTAGGTTGGGGGGGGCTGGTTATAGCAATCAGCCCCAGCATTTT
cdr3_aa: CASRLGGAGYSNQPQHF

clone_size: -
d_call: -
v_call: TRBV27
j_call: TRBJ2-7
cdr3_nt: TGTGCCAGCAGTTTAAAGGGCAGCTACGAGCAGTACTTC
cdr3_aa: CASSLKGSYEQYF

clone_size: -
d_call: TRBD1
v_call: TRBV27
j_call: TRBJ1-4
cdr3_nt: TGTGCCAGCAGCCTAAGGGGGCTTGGTAATGAAAAACTGTTTTTT
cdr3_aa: CASSLRGLGNEKLFF

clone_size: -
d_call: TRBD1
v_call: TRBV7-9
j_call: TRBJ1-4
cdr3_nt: TGTGCCAGCAGCTTAGGGTCGGGACAGGGGGCGGCTAATGAAAAACTGTTTTTT
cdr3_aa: CASSLGSGQGAANEKLFF

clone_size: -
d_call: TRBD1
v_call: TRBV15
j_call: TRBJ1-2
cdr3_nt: TGTGCCACCCGCGGGTCAGGGGGTCGTGGCTACACCTTC
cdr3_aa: CATRGSGGRGYTF

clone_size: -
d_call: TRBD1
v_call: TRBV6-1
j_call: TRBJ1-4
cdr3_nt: TGTGCCAGCAGTGAAGCGTTGGGACAGGGGACGTTGGCACTGTTTTTT
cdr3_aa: CASSEALGQGTLALFF

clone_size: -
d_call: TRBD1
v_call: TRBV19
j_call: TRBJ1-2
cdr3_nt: TGTGCCAGTAGTGCGGGACAGGGGCCGGGGTATGGCTACACCTTC
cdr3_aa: CASSAGQGPGYGYTF

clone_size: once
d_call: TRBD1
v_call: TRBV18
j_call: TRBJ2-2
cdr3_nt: TGTGCCAGCTCACCGCGGACAGGGGGGAACACCGGGGAGCTGTTTTTT
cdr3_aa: CASSPRTGGNTGELFF